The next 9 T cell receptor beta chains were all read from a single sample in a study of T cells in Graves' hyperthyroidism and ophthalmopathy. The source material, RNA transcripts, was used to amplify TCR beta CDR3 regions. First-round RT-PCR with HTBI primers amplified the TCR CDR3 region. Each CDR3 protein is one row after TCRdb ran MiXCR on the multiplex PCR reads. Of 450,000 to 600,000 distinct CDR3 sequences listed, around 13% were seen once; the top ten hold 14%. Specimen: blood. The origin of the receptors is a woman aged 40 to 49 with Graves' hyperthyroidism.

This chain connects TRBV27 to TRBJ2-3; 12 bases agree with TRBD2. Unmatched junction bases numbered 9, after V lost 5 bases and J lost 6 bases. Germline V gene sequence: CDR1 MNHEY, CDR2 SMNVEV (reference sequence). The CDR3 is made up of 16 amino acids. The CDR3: CASSSLAGGSLDTQYF. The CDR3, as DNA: TGTGCCAGCAGTAGTCTAGCGGGAGGGTCGCTCGATACGCAGTATTTT.

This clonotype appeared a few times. CDR3 sequence reads: CASSQGYAQPQHF. DNA of the CDR3: TGTGCCAGCAGCCAAGGATATGCCCAGCCCCAGCATTTT. The chain uses TRBV3-1 and TRBJ1-5; D is unresolved. Trimming removed 1 base at V and 7 bases at J, with 8 bases between. The CDR3 consists of 13 residues. Germline values: CDR1 LGHDT, CDR2 YNNKEL (reference sequence).

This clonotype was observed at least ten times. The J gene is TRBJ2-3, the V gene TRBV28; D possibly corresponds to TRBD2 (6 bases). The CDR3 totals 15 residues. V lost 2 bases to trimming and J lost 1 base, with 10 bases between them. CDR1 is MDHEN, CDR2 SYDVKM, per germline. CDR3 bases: TGTGCCAGCAGTTTAATCGGGACTGGCACAGATACGCAGTATTTT. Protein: CASSLIGTGTDTQYF.

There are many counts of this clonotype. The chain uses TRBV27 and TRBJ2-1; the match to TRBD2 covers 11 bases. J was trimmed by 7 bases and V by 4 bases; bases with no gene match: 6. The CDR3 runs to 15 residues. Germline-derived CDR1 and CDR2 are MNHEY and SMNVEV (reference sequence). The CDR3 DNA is TGTGCCAGCAGTTCCGGACTAGCGGGCTCTAATGAGCAGTTCTTC. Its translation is CASSSGLAGSNEQFF.

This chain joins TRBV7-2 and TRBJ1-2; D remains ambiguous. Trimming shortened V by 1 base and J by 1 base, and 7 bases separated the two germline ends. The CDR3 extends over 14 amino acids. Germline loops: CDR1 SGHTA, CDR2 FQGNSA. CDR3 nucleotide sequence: TGTGCCAGCAGCTTAGAGTCTAATAACTATGGCTACACCTTC. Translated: CASSLESNNYGYTF.

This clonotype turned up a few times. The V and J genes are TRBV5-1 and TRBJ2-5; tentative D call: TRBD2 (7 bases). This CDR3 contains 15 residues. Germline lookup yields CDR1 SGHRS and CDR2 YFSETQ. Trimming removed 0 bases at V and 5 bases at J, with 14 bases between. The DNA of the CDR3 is TGCGCCAGCAGCTTGGGCGCGGGGGCAGTGGAGACCCAGTACTTC. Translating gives CASSLGAGAVETQYF.

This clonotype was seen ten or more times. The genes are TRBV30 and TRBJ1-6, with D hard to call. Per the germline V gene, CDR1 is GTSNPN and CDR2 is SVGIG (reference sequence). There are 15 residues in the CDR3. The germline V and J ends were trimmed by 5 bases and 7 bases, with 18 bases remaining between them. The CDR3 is CAWGDRGGGNSPLHF. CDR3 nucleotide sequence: TGTGCCTGGGGTGACCGGGGAGGAGGGAATTCACCCCTCCACTTT.

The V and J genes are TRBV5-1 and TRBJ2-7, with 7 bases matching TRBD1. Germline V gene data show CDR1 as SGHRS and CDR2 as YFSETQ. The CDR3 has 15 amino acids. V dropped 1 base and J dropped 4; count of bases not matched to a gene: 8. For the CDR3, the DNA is TGCGCCAGCAGCTTGCTCGAGACAGGGAGTTACGAGCAGTACTTC. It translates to CASSLLETGSYEQYF.

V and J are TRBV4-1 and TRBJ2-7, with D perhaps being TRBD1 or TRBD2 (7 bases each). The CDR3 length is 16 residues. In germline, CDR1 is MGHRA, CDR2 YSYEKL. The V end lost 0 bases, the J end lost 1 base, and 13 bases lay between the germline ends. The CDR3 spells CASSQDWQGGSYEQYF. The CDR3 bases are TGCGCCAGCAGCCAAGATTGGCAGGGGGGGTCCTACGAGCAGTACTTC.